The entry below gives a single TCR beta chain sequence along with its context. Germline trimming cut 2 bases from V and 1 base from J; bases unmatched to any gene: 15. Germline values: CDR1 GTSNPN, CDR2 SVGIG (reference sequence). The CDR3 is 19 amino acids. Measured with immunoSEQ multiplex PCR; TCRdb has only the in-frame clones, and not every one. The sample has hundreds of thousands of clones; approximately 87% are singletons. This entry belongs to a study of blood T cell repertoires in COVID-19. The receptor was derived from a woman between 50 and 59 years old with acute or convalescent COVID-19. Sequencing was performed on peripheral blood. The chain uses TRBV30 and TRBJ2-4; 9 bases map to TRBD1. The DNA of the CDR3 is TGTGCCTGGAGTCCTCCTAGGACAGGGGTTGAGGGTGCCAAAAACATTCAGTACTTC. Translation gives CAWSPPRTGVEGAKNIQYF.